The subject of this entry is one T cell receptor (beta chain). Its antigen is unknown. Treatment described: roughly 18 received Ad26.COV2.S at low or high dose, single or two shots; 5 received placebo; per-sample allocation not given. Sampling was performed 63 days after the first vaccine or placebo injection. V lost 3 bases, J lost 0 bases, and 9 bases lay in between. This CDR3 contains 14 residues. Germline CDR1 reads MGHRA; CDR2 reads YSYEKL. These data come from a study of Ad26.COV2.S vaccination and SARS-CoV-2 variants. Findings and caveats of the study: Vaccinees showed greater spike-specific TCR breadth than placebo recipients.

Measured with immunoSEQ multiplex PCR; TCRdb has only the in-frame clones, and not every one. Of more than 300,000 clones in the sample, approximately 86% were seen once. This clonotype originated in a person aged 18-60 years who received the Ad26.COV2.S COVID-19 vaccine or a placebo. The rearrangement links TRBV4-1 to TRBJ2-7, with D possibly being TRBD1 (5 bases). The input for sequencing was peripheral blood, taken in a trial of Ad26.COV2.S vaccine versus placebo. CDR3 sequence reads: CASSHPGFSYEQYF. The CDR3 coding sequence is TGCGCCAGCAGCCACCCAGGGTTCTCCTACGAGCAGTACTTC.